Presented here are 25 T cell receptor beta chains from one specimen sequenced in a study of cytomegalovirus exposure and HLA in healthy donors. Repertoires were generated with immunoSEQ multiplex PCR, while TCRdb's copy carries only in-frame clones and drops some. The sample yields 150,000 or so clones, roughly 86% seen once. Sequences were obtained from PBMCs. The receptors come from a human donor in good health.

This sequence joins TRBV7-2 and TRBJ2-1; 11 bases map to TRBD2. The ends lost 1 base at V and 4 bases at J; junction bases unmatched: 6. CDR3 length: 17 amino acids. Germline V gene sequence: CDR1 SGHTA, CDR2 FQGNSA. CDR3 DNA sequence: TGTGCCAGCAGCTTAGGACTAGCGGGGCTAGGGTACAATGAGCAGTTCTTC. It is translated as CASSLGLAGLGYNEQFF.

This clone has just one count. The rearrangement links TRBV5-6 to TRBJ1-6; 9 bases map to TRBD1. After removal of 2 bases from V and 9 bases from J, the junction contained 6 bases not matched to a gene. The CDR3 has 15 amino acids. The germline CDR1 and CDR2 sequences are SGHDT and YYEEEE. CDR3 DNA sequence: TGTGCCAGCAGCTTTCTGACAGGGGGAGGTTCACCCCTCCACTTT. Encoded protein: CASSFLTGGGSPLHF.

J is TRBJ2-7 and V is TRBV20-1; TRBD1 might be the D (6 bases). The germline gives CDR1 DFQATT, CDR2 SNEGSKA (reference sequence). V lost 6 bases and J 7 bases, leaving 13 bases between the germline ends. The CDR3 is made up of 11 amino acids. The DNA of the CDR3 is TGCAGTGCCGCCCCAGGGGAAGAGCAGTACTTC. As protein: CSAAPGEEQYF.

CDR3 nucleotide sequence: TGCGCCAGCAGCCAAGCAGTGAACACTGAAGCTTTCTTT. Amino acids: CASSQAVNTEAFF. The V gene is TRBV4-1, the J gene TRBJ1-1, with no clear D. The V end was cut by 1 base, the J end by 0 bases, with 3 bases between. There are 13 residues in the CDR3. The V gene's germline CDR1 is MGHRA and CDR2 YSYEKL.

This chain connects TRBV7-9 to TRBJ2-7; the D gene is possibly TRBD2 (6 bases). This CDR3 has 12 residues. Germline V CDR1 and CDR2: SEHNR, FQNEAQ (reference sequence). Trimming removed 2 bases from V and 5 bases from J, with 7 bases in between. CDR3 region: CASSLSGDEQYF. The CDR3 DNA follows: TGTGCCAGCAGCTTATCGGGGGACGAGCAGTACTTC.

The chain has TRBV5-4 and TRBJ1-1, with D unresolved. CDR1 and CDR2 from the germline V gene are SGHNT and YYREEE (reference sequence). Trimming stripped 0 bases from V and 3 bases from J, with 9 bases between. The CDR3 runs to 14 residues. The chain's CDR3 is CASSLGGLDTEAFF. The DNA of the CDR3 is TGTGCCAGCAGCTTGGGAGGGTTGGACACTGAAGCTTTCTTT.

The chain carries TRBV5-4 and TRBJ2-1; 10 bases fit TRBD2. Trimming at V came to 1 base and at J to 2 bases, leaving 0 bases not matched to a gene. Germline values: CDR1 SGHNT, CDR2 YYREEE (reference sequence). The CDR3 is 15 residues long. In DNA form, the CDR3 reads TGTGCCAGCAGCTTGAGCGGGGGGGCCTACAATGAGCAGTTCTTC. Protein sequence: CASSLSGGAYNEQFF.

The chain employs TRBV19 and TRBJ1-4; 9 nucleotides agree with TRBD1. Germline CDR1 and CDR2: LNHDA and SQIVND (reference sequence). The V gene end was trimmed by 8 bases and the J gene end by 8 bases; junction bases not matched to a gene: 6. CDR3 length: 13 amino acids. CDR3 in DNA: TGTGCCAGTGCGAACAGGGGGCGCGAAAAACTGTTTTTT. Amino acids: CASANRGREKLFF.

This chain links TRBV5-1 with TRBJ1-2; 10 nucleotides agree with TRBD1. Trimming cost V 4 bases and J 0 bases; bases outside gene matches: 12. The CDR3 is made up of 18 amino acids. Per the germline V gene, CDR1 is SGHRS and CDR2 is YFSETQ. The CDR3, as DNA: TGCGCCAGCAGCGAAAAGCGGGACAGGGGAACGTCTAACTATGGCTACACCTTC. Translation gives CASSEKRDRGTSNYGYTF.

This sequence joins TRBV29-1 and TRBJ1-1; D unresolved. This CDR3 is built from 15 residues. Trimming removed 7 bases at V and 5 bases at J, with 23 bases between. CDR1 and CDR2 (germline): SQVTM, ANQGSEA. As DNA, the CDR3 is TGCAGCGGTAACCCACCTCCAGTTGGCTTAACTGAAGCTTTCTTT. This translates into CSGNPPPVGLTEAFF.

This chain joins TRBV7-6 and TRBJ2-3; 16 bases agree with TRBD2. Per the germline V gene, CDR1 is SGHVS and CDR2 is FNYEAQ. The ends lost 5 bases at V and 3 bases at J; junction bases unmatched: 14. The CDR3 is 20 residues long. The CDR3 spells CASSVLPGLAGGPVTDTQYF. The CDR3 coding sequence is TGTGCCAGCAGCGTATTACCGGGACTAGCGGGGGGGCCGGTGACAGATACGCAGTATTTT. Filled out from reference TRBV7-6 and TRBJ2-3, the complete variable domain reads GAGVSQSPRYKVTKRGQDVALRCDPISGHVSLYWYRQALGQGPEFLTYFNYEAQQDKSGLPNDRFSAERPEGSISTLTIQRTEQRDSAMYRCASSVLPGLAGGPVTDTQYFGPGTRLTVL.

V usage is TRBV5-1 and J usage is TRBJ1-4; D uncertain. V was cut by 7 bases and J by 2 bases, with 12 bases left in between. CDR1 SGHRS and CDR2 YFSETQ come from the germline V gene. This CDR3 comprises 14 residues. The CDR3 DNA follows: TGCGCCAGCGGACCGGGCGGGACTAATGAAAAACTGTTTTTT. The encoded protein is CASGPGGTNEKLFF.

This chain connects TRBV2 to TRBJ1-5, with a possible D match to TRBD1 (5 bases). Germline V CDR1 and CDR2: SNHLY, FYNNEI. V dropped 0 bases and J dropped 5 bases, with 17 bases sitting between them. The CDR3 contains 17 residues. In nucleotides, the CDR3 is TGTGCCAGCAGTGAAGCGTCTCTAGGGGCAGCTCATCAGCCCCAGCATTTT. The encoded protein is CASSEASLGAAHQPQHF. The full variable domain, rest sourced from reference TRBV2 and TRBJ1-5, is EPEVTQTPSHQVTQMGQEVILRCVPISNHLYFYWYRQILGQKVEFLVSFYNNEISEKSEIFDDQFSVERPDGSNFTLKIRSTKLEDSAMYFCASSEASLGAAHQPQHFGDGTRLSIL.

The chain employs TRBV6-5 and TRBJ2-7, with TRBD1 matching over 8 bases. From germline, CDR1 is MNHEY and CDR2 SVGAGI. The CDR3 sequence is 13 residues long. V shed 8 bases, J shed 4 bases, and the junction held 7 bases outside the gene matches. Here the CDR3 DNA reads TGTGCCAGCCGCAGGGGGCGTCAATACGAGCAGTACTTC. This gives the protein CASRRGRQYEQYF.

This chain connects TRBV16 to TRBJ1-2, with a tentative D call TRBD1 (5 bases). This CDR3 spans 12 amino acids. V shed 2 bases and J shed 8 bases, with 9 bases lying between them. CDR1 KGHSY and CDR2 FQNENV come from the germline V gene. The CDR3, as DNA: TGTGCCAGCAGCCAACTCCGGGGGGGCTACACCTTC. It encodes CASSQLRGGYTF.

In this sample, this clone turned up once. The J gene is TRBJ2-1, the V gene TRBV6-6; TRBD2 agrees at 12 bases. The CDR3 extends over 16 amino acids. The V gene end was trimmed by 5 bases and the J gene end by 6 bases; junction bases not matched to a gene: 8. Germline V gene sequence: CDR1 MNHNY, CDR2 SVGAGI (reference sequence). The CDR3 sequence: CASSLALAGGFNEQFF. DNA for the CDR3: TGTGCCAGCAGTCTGGCGCTAGCGGGAGGGTTCAATGAGCAGTTCTTC.

This chain joins TRBV5-1 and TRBJ1-3; possibly TRBD1 for D (6 bases). Trimming cost V 4 bases and J 4 bases, with 12 bases left between them. Per germline, CDR1 SGHRS and CDR2 YFSETQ. The CDR3 is 14 residues long. The CDR3 sequence is CASSPVQGGNTIYF. CDR3 DNA: TGCGCCAGCAGCCCAGTACAGGGAGGAAACACCATATATTTT. The variable domain in full, with the rest retrieved from reference TRBV5-1 and TRBJ1-3, is KAGVTQTPRYLIKTRGQQVTLSCSPISGHRSVSWYQQTPGQGLQFLFEYFSETQRNKGNFPGRFSGRQFSNSRSEMNVSTLELGDSALYLCASSPVQGGNTIYFGEGSWLTVV.

This clone appeared once. The V and J genes are TRBV25-1 and TRBJ2-2, with TRBD2 matching over 11 bases. CDR3 length: 15 residues. CDR1 and CDR2 from the germline V gene are MGHDK and SYGVNS. The J segment lost 2 bases and the V segment lost 8 bases, leaving 4 bases of the junction unmatched. DNA of the CDR3: TGTGCCAGCGATGGACTAGCGGGTAACACCGGGGAGCTGTTTTTT. It yields the protein CASDGLAGNTGELFF.

The V gene is TRBV27, the J gene TRBJ1-6, with D perhaps matching TRBD1 (6 bases). Germline V lookup: CDR1 MNHEY, CDR2 SMNVEV (reference sequence). This CDR3 is 15 amino acids long. The ends were cut back, 3 bases at V and 7 bases at J, with 13 bases in the middle. The CDR3 is CASSLRTVNNSPLHF. In DNA, the CDR3 is TGTGCCAGCAGTTTGAGGACAGTAAACAATTCACCCCTCCACTTT.

The chain uses TRBV28 and TRBJ2-1, with 10 nucleotides matching TRBD1. The CDR3 covers 15 residues. J lost 9 bases, V lost 5 bases, and 10 bases had no gene match. Germline-derived CDR1 and CDR2 are MDHEN and SYDVKM. The CDR3: CASSLGGQGRGEQFF. The CDR3 DNA follows: TGTGCCAGCAGTCTCGGGGGACAGGGGAGAGGTGAGCAGTTCTTC.

This chain connects TRBV28 to TRBJ1-4; 8 bases align to TRBD1. The V gene's germline CDR1 is MDHEN and CDR2 SYDVKM. The CDR3 is 14 residues long. J was trimmed by 8 bases and V by 6 bases; bases with no gene match: 8. CDR3 DNA: TGTGCCAGCAGAGAAGGGACAGGAAACGAAAAACTGTTTTTT. Protein sequence: CASREGTGNEKLFF.

The chain is built from TRBV7-9 and TRBJ2-7; 7 nucleotides match TRBD1. V trimming: 5 bases; J trimming: 2 bases; junction bases outside the gene matches: 6. This CDR3 has 14 residues. Germline loops: CDR1 SEHNR, CDR2 FQNEAQ (reference sequence). The CDR3 spells CASSPRQGAYEQYF. The CDR3 coding sequence is TGTGCCAGCAGCCCACGACAGGGAGCCTACGAGCAGTACTTC.

The CDR3 loop is CASDRGQGIYEQYF. The CDR3 DNA follows: TGTGCCAGCGATAGGGGACAGGGGATATACGAGCAGTACTTC. The genes are TRBV6-1 and TRBJ2-7; 10 nucleotides line up with TRBD1. V was pared by 8 bases and J by 4 bases, with 8 bases of the junction left unmatched. This CDR3 comprises 14 residues. Germline V gene data show CDR1 as MNHNS and CDR2 as SASEGT.

The chain joins TRBV5-1 to TRBJ2-7; 10 bases match TRBD2. The trim removed 0 bases at V and 5 bases at J, leaving 8 bases unmatched. In germline, CDR1 is SGHRS, CDR2 YFSETQ. This CDR3 has 16 amino acids. The CDR3 sequence is CASSLESLAGVNEQYF. The CDR3 bases are TGCGCCAGCAGCTTGGAGAGCCTAGCGGGAGTTAACGAGCAGTACTTC. Full variable domain (outside the CDR3, taken from reference TRBV5-1 and TRBJ2-7): KAGVTQTPRYLIKTRGQQVTLSCSPISGHRSVSWYQQTPGQGLQFLFEYFSETQRNKGNFPGRFSGRQFSNSRSEMNVSTLELGDSALYLCASSLESLAGVNEQYFGPGTRLTVT.

The chain is built from TRBV2 and TRBJ2-1, with a weak D call TRBD2 (5 bases). V gave up 5 bases and J gave up 9 bases, with 14 bases separating them. The germline V gene has CDR1 SNHLY and CDR2 FYNNEI. This CDR3 contains 13 residues. The CDR3 loop is CASSPPGRGEQFF. DNA of the CDR3: TGTGCCAGCAGTCCCCCGGGTCGGGGTGAGCAGTTCTTC.